The 5 T cell receptor beta chains listed next were all sequenced from one sample in a study of T cells in Graves' hyperthyroidism and ophthalmopathy. RNA transcripts were the template for amplifying TCR beta CDR3 regions. Carried out on the TCR CDR3, a first-round RT-PCR used the HTBI primer set. TCRdb re-derived calls from the multiplex PCR reads in MiXCR, one entry per CDR3 protein. The table lists under 450,000 distinct CDR3 sequences, approximately 18% of them singletons. What was sequenced was blood. These receptors were taken from a woman in her 30s with Graves' hyperthyroidism that later progressed to Graves' ophthalmopathy.

This clonotype was observed at least ten times. This chain links TRBV19 with TRBJ1-3, with no clear D. Germline lookup yields CDR1 LNHDA and CDR2 SQIVND (reference sequence). Trimming took off 6 bases at V and 0 bases at J, with 12 bases between the two ends. The CDR3 extends over 15 amino acids. The DNA of the CDR3 is TGTGCCAGTAGCCCCATGGCCAGCTCTGGAAACACCATATATTTT. Protein: CASSPMASSGNTIYF. Variable domain in full (rest from reference TRBV19 and TRBJ1-3): DGGITQSPKYLFRKEGQNVTLSCEQNLNHDAMYWYRQDPGQGLRLIYYSQIVNDFQKGDIAEGYSVSREKKESFPLTVTSAQKNPTAFYLCASSPMASSGNTIYFGEGSWLTVV.

This clonotype was recorded a few times. The chain joins TRBV5-1 to TRBJ2-1; 7 bases map to TRBD2. J lost 6 bases, V lost 5 bases, and 11 bases had no gene match. Germline CDR1 is SGHRS and CDR2 is YFSETQ. The CDR3 has 15 residues. CDR3 sequence reads: CASREEGGPGNEQFF. For the CDR3, the DNA is TGCGCCAGCAGAGAGGAGGGAGGGCCTGGCAATGAGCAGTTCTTC.

V and J are TRBV6-2 or TRBV6-3 and TRBJ1-5; D might be TRBD1 (5 bases). V lost 8 bases to trimming and J lost 7 bases, with 12 bases between them. From germline, CDR1 is MNHEY and CDR2 SVGEGT. The CDR3 is 12 amino acids. CDR3 bases: TGTGCCAGCTGGGACCGGGGGCAGCCCCAGCATTTT. It codes for CASWDRGQPQHF.

This clonotype was recorded a few times. The V and J genes are TRBV12-3 or TRBV12-4 and TRBJ2-5; a weak D match, TRBD2 (6 bases). The length of the CDR3 is 13 residues. Trimming removed 5 bases at V and 4 bases at J, with 11 bases between. CDR3 sequence (DNA): TGTGCCAGCAGTGCGGGACTCACAGAGACCCAGTACTTC. It translates to CASSAGLTETQYF.

CDR3 DNA: TGTGCCAGCAGTTTATCGGCGCCTGCGGGAGGCGGCACAGATACGCAGTATTTT. This gives the protein CASSLSAPAGGGTDTQYF. The rearrangement links TRBV28 to TRBJ2-3; TRBD2 agrees at 8 bases. After removal of 1 base from V and 1 base from J, the junction contained 10 bases not matched to a gene. Germline loops: CDR1 MDHEN, CDR2 SYDVKM. The CDR3 is 18 residues long.